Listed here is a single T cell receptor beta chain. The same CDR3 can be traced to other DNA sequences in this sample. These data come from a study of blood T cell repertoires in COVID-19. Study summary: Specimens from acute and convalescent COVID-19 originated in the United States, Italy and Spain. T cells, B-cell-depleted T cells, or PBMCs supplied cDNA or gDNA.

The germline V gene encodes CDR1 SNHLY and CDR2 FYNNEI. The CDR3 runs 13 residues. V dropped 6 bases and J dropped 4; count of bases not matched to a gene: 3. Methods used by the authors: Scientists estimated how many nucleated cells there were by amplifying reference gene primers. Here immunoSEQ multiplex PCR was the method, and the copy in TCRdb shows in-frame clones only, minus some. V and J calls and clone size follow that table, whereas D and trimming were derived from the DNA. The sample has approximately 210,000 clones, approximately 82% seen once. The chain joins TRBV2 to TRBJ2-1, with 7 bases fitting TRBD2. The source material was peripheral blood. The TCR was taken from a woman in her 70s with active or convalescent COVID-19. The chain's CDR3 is CASSEGLYNEQFF. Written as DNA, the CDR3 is TGTGCCAGCAGCGAGGGACTATACAATGAGCAGTTCTTC.